This T cell receptor (beta chain) emerged from a study of blood T cells in healthy people across ages. Study findings and constraints: Significant beta diversity loss was already apparent by age approximately 38, declining roughly linearly.

The germline CDR1 and CDR2 sequences are MNHEY and SVGAGI. This CDR3 is built from 14 residues. On this clonotype: What it recognizes is unknown.

For the second PCR, which ran for about 6 to 11 cycles, a sample-barcoded 5' primer and a J-beta primer mix were used. A template-switch adaptor containing 12 random nucleotides labeled each cDNA molecule. All samples yielded 3 million or more CDR3-containing paired-end reads. MiXCR was run by TCRdb on the 5' RACE reads, yielding one entry per CDR3 protein. This sample has hundreds of thousands of distinct CDR3 sequences, with 52% found just once. Source material: blood. This clonotype originated in a woman older than 75 in good health. This chain connects TRBV6-5 to TRBJ2-1; perhaps TRBD1 as D (5 bases). The J call is doubtful: the DNA matches TRBJ2-7 better. The CDR3 sequence: CASRRQTTYNEQYF. In nucleotides, the CDR3 is TGTGCCAGCAGACGACAGACGACCTACAATGAGCAGTACTTC.